The present T cell receptor (beta chain) was sequenced within a study of cytomegalovirus exposure and HLA in healthy donors. The germline gives CDR1 SEHNR, CDR2 FQNEAQ (reference sequence). Trimming removed 1 base from V and 0 bases from J; junction bases left unmatched: 8. There are 18 residues in the CDR3. Clones were read by immunoSEQ multiplex PCR, and TCRdb kept only the in-frame ones, dropping some. Of some 87,000 clones listed, roughly 96% are singletons. The clonotype was recovered from a woman younger than 30 in good health and CMV-seronegative. The rearrangement joins TRBV7-9 to TRBJ1-5; the match to TRBD1 covers 8 bases. Input material: PBMCs. For the CDR3, the DNA is TGTGCCAGCAGCTTAGTGGGGCGACAGGGGTATAGCAATCAGCCCCAGCATTTT. It specifies CASSLVGRQGYSNQPQHF.